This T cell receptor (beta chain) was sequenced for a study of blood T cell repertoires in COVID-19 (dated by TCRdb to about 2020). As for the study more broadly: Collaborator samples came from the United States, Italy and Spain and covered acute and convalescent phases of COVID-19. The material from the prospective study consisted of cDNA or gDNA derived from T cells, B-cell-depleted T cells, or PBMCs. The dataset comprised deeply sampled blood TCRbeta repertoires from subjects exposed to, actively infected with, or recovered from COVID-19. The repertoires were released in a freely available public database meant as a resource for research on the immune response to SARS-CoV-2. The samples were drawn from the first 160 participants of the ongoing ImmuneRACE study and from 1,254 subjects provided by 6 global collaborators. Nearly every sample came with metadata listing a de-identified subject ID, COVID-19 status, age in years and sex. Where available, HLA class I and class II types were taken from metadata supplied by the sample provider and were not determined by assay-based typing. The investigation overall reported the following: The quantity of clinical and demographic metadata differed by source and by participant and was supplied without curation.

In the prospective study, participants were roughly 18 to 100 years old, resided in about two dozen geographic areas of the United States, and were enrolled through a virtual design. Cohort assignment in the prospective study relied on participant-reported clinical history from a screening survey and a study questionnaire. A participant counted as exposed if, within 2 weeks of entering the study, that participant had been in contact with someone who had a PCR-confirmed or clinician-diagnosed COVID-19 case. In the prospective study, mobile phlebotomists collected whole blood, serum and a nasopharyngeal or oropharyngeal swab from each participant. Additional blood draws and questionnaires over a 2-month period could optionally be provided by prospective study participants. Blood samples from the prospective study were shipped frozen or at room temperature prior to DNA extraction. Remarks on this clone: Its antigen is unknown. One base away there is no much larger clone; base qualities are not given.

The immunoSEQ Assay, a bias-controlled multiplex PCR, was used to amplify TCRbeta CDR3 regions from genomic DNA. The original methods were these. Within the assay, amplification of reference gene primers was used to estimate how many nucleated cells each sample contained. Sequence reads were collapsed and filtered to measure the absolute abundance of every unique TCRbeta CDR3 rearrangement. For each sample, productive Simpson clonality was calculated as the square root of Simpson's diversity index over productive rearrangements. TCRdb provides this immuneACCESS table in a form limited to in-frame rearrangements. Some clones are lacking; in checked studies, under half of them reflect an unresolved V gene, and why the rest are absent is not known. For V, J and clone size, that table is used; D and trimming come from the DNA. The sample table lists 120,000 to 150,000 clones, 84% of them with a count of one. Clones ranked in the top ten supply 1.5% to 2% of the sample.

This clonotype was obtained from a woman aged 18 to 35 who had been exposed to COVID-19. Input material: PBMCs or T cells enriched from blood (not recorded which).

The CDR3 sequence is CATSDPGPGSGNTIYF. The sequenced DNA: TGTGCCACCAGTGACCCTGGTCCCGGCTCTGGAAACACCATATATTTT. This chain is built from TRBV24-1 and TRBJ1-3, with the D gene too uncertain to name. According to the germline V gene, CDR1 reads KGHDR and CDR2 reads SFDVKD. V is shortened by 4 bases, J by 0 bases, and the region joining them spans 12 bases. From the cysteine through the phenylalanine, the CDR3 covers 16 amino acids. The retained sequence is limited to the CDR3, 48 bases, with the frame set at the first base.